Presented here are 8 T cell receptor beta chains from one specimen sequenced in a study of blood T cells in healthy people across ages. A second 7 to 11 cycle PCR used barcoded and J-beta primers. Using its own MiXCR run on the 5' RACE reads, TCRdb lists one record per CDR3 protein. The table has roughly 1.6 million distinct CDR3 sequences, about 31% seen once; the top ten hold 11%. Source material: blood. These receptors came from a woman in her thirties in good health.

The rearrangement links TRBV7-9 to TRBJ2-7, with 13 positions matching TRBD2. Germline lookup yields CDR1 SEHNR and CDR2 FQNEAQ (reference sequence). Trimming cost V 5 bases and J 4 bases; bases outside gene matches: 8. The CDR3 has 16 amino acids. The CDR3 spells CASSRGTSGTRYEQYF. In nucleotides, the CDR3 is TGTGCCAGCAGCCGCGGGACTAGCGGGACGAGATACGAGCAGTACTTC.

This clonotype was seen more than once but under ten times. V gene TRBV2 combines with J gene TRBJ2-1; 11 nucleotides match TRBD2. Trimming at V came to 6 bases and at J to 13 bases, leaving 11 bases not matched to a gene. Germline V gene sequence: CDR1 SNHLY, CDR2 FYNNEI. This CDR3 is 14 amino acids long. This chain's CDR3 is CASRETVLAGVQFF. The CDR3, as DNA: TGTGCCAGCAGGGAGACTGTACTAGCGGGAGTTCAGTTCTTC. The entire variable domain, with the rest obtained from reference TRBV2 and TRBJ2-1, is as follows: EPEVTQTPSHQVTQMGQEVILRCVPISNHLYFYWYRQILGQKVEFLVSFYNNEISEKSEIFDDQFSVERPDGSNFTLKIRSTKLEDSAMYFCASRETVLAGVQFFGPGTRLTVL.

The rearrangement links TRBV27 to TRBJ2-3; D not certain. The CDR3 contains 15 residues. V gave up 6 bases and J gave up 2 bases, with 15 bases separating them. CDR1 MNHEY and CDR2 SMNVEV come from the germline V gene (reference sequence). The CDR3 spells CASRQDGLYTDTQYF. CDR3 DNA: TGTGCCAGCAGGCAGGATGGCTTGTACACAGATACGCAGTATTTT.

This clonotype was counted only a few times. The rearrangement uses TRBV7-7 and TRBJ2-4; D is possibly TRBD1 or TRBD2 (6 bases each). The J call could be wrong; TRBJ2-5 is a better fit for the DNA end. Germline CDR1 and CDR2: SSHAT and FNYEAQ (reference sequence). The CDR3 has 16 amino acids. The CDR3 sequence: CASSASSRGLQETQYF. CDR3 sequence (DNA): TGTGCCAGCAGCGCGTCCTCCCGGGGGCTCCAAGAGACCCAGTACTTC.

In this sample, this clonotype turned up a few times. The chain combines TRBV6-2 or TRBV6-3 with TRBJ2-3; no clear D. The CDR3 has 13 residues. Germline V gene data show CDR1 as MNHEY and CDR2 as SVGEGT. V dropped 0 bases and J dropped 5 bases, with 6 bases sitting between them. The CDR3 region is CASSYSFRDTQYF. In nucleotides, the CDR3 is TGTGCCAGCAGTTACTCGTTTCGAGATACGCAGTATTTT.

This sequence joins TRBV28 and TRBJ2-1, with 7 bases aligning to TRBD2. The V gene end was trimmed by 4 bases and the J gene end by 5 bases; junction bases not matched to a gene: 11. The CDR3 totals 16 residues. Germline loops: CDR1 MDHEN, CDR2 SYDVKM. DNA for the CDR3: TGTGCCAGCAGTTCGCTCGGGGACTACCGAAACAATGAGCAGTTCTTC. Its translation is CASSSLGDYRNNEQFF. Filled out from reference TRBV28 and TRBJ2-1, the complete variable domain reads DVKVTQSSRYLVKRTGEKVFLECVQDMDHENMFWYRQDPGLGLRLIYFSYDVKMKEKGDIPEGYSVSREKKERFSLILESASTNQTSMYLCASSSLGDYRNNEQFFGPGTRLTVL.

Note on this clonotype: The junction and the germline gene differ at one end; a read error may be behind it. This sequence joins TRBV12-3 or TRBV12-4 and TRBJ2-3; D is undetermined. The CDR3 covers 17 residues. The CDR3 coding sequence is TGTGCCACCCATACCACGAGGCTAACGGGTTACACAGATACGCAATATTTT. Translation gives CATHTTRLTGYTDTQYF.

The rearrangement links TRBV11-3 to TRBJ2-5; the match to TRBD2 covers 10 bases. V lost 5 bases to trimming and J lost 4 bases; unmatched junction nucleotides: 7. From germline, CDR1 is SGHNT and CDR2 YENEEA. The CDR3 spans 15 residues. Written as DNA, the CDR3 is TGTGCCAGCAGCCCTAGCGGGAGCAGCGGAGAGACCCAGTACTTC. Protein product: CASSPSGSSGETQYF.